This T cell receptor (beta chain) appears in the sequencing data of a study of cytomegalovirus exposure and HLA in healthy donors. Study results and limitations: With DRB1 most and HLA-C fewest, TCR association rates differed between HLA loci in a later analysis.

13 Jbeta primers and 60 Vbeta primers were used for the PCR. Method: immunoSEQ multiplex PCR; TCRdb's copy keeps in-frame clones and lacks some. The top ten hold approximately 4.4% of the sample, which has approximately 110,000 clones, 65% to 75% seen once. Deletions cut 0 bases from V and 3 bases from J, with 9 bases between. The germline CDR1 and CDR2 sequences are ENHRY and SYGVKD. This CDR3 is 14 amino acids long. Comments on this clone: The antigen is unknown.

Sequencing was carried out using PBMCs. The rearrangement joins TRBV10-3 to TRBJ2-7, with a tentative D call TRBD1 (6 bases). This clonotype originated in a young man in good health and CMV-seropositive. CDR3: CAISESTGFYEQYF. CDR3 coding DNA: TGTGCCATCAGTGAGTCCACAGGGTTCTACGAGCAGTACTTC.